The sequence of this T cell receptor beta chain was determined in a study of cytomegalovirus exposure and HLA in healthy donors. From germline, CDR1 is LNHDA and CDR2 SQIVND (reference sequence). V dropped 3 bases and J dropped 1 base, with 7 bases sitting between them. The CDR3 loop spans 14 amino acids. The repertoire was sequenced with immunoSEQ multiplex PCR; TCRdb's copy has only in-frame clones and lacks some. The sample gives roughly 140,000 clones, less than 90% of which show up once; around 3.4% is in the top ten. The chain is built from TRBV19 and TRBJ1-5; D remains unclear. Sequenced material: PBMCs. The receptor was derived from a woman under 30 in good health and CMV-seropositive. The CDR3 region has the DNA TGTGCCAGTAGTATCGCTAACAGCAATCAGCCCCAGCATTTT. Its protein product is CASSIANSNQPQHF.